This TCR beta chain was recovered during a study of cytomegalovirus exposure and HLA in healthy donors. Germline CDR1 reads MNHEY; CDR2 reads SVGAGI. CDR3 length: 15 amino acids. J gave up 3 bases and V 2 bases, and 5 bases lay outside the gene matches. The primer mix had 60 Vbeta and 13 Jbeta primers. Produced via immunoSEQ multiplex PCR; TCRdb's table is partial and in-frame only. Of approximately 170,000 clones detected, around 86% appear once; the ten largest clones hold roughly 1.9%. Overall study findings and caveats: Accurate predictions that matched the HLA-A and HLA-B alleles of most subjects were reportedly made from TCR beta sequences. Reported performance of the classifier showed diagnosis of cytomegalovirus status with high specificity and sensitivity. Analysis performed later found about 18,000 TCR beta sequences associated with HLA alleles at 0.05 false discovery rate.

This clone was detected only once. What it recognizes is unknown. This TCR derives from a human donor in good health. This rearrangement joins TRBV6-5 to TRBJ2-7; TRBD1 aligns across 9 bases. Sequences were obtained from PBMCs. CDR3 DNA: TGTGCCAGCAGTTACCGGCCGGACAGGGGCTACGAGCAGTACTTC. Translating gives CASSYRPDRGYEQYF.